Included here is one T cell receptor beta chain sequence, with context. Its antigen is unknown. One base away there is no much larger clone; base qualities are not given. The data originate from a study of shared clonotypes between healthy human individuals (dated by TCRdb to the early 2020s). Study-wide context: A few men and two women, aged 18 to 49 years, made up the cohort. For each donor, CD4 naive and CD4 memory were each run on three plates, CD8 naive on two plates, and CD8 memory on one plate. Per donor, leukapheresis produced somewhere between about 0.8 and 9 billion PBMCs. Different laboratories and diverse techniques were used to prepare libraries and sequence TCR repertoires, to increase sequencing depth and limit assay-specific biases. To estimate repertoire size and how much clonotypes are shared between individuals, the study performed deep sequencing of blood TCR repertoires from a handful of healthy adults. On the study overall, not on this receptor specifically: Compared with non-shared clonotypes, clonotypes shared by all four sorted-subset donors had higher generation probabilities. Even with the large sequencing depth, rarefaction of the sorted-subset datasets indicated that sequencing was incomplete. Because the study included only a small number of donors, the genetic and exposure-history diversity represented was limited. Based on pairwise subsampling, the degree of clonotype sharing among donors was expected to be affected by sequencing depth. Estimated clonotype richness was generally larger for naive than for memory subsets. When several donors were compared, the shared fraction of clonotypes was 5% to 6.5% for naive CD4, 3.5% to 4% for naive CD8, 2% to 2.5% for memory CD4, and 0.35% to 0.5% for memory CD8. Sampling was restricted to blood, and TCR repertoires in tissue are likely to differ from TCR repertoires in blood.

The donors were healthy, HIV-negative adults who had no recently reported acute infections or vaccinations. Every donor was a Caucasian adult residing in Nashville, Tennessee, USA. CD4+ T cells were enriched through magnetic negative selection, after which naive cells were positively selected on CD45RA and the remaining negative fraction served as the memory subset. Blood was obtained by leukapheresis, after which PBMCs were separated by Ficoll-Histopaque density gradient centrifugation and cryopreserved in liquid nitrogen vapor phase. Analytical flow cytometry was used to check the purity and quantity of every magnetically sorted T cell population. From each sorted fraction, genomic DNA was isolated and quantified by UV absorbance on a Nanodrop 2000c. Sequences SGHRS (CDR1) and YFSETQ (CDR2) are obtained from the germline V gene. The V end loses 2 bases and the J end loses 6 bases, and a stretch of 14 bases separates them. The CDR3 holds 14 amino acids from the cysteine to the phenylalanine. Solely the CDR3 DNA is kept, with 42 bases framed from the first base.

Using the deep immunoSEQ assay, multiplex PCR amplified TCR CDR3 regions from genomic DNA. Extracted genomic DNA from each cell subset was spread evenly across all wells of several immunoSEQ 96-well plates, with each plate serving as a replicate. Each replicate PCR for sorted subsets received roughly 200 ng genomic DNA, equal to tens of thousands of T cell genomes. Purified libraries were quantified with a Qubit 3.0 fluorometer, sized on a Bioanalyzer 2100, and re-quantified with the KAPA Library Quantification kit. Every immunoSEQ 96-well plate was sequenced on a dedicated single-read 150-cycle Illumina NextSeq 550 flow cell. The paper's processing steps were these. Because only junctional sequences without quality scores were contained in the immunoSEQ output, filtering matching that applied to full-length reads could not be performed. Sequences were annotated with PyIR, a Python wrapper for IgBLAST v1.9, and V/J genes and CDR3 were assigned using IMGT germline references. Reads with weak V/J assignments (E-value above 1e-6), missing CDR3, stop codons, out-of-frame junctions, or ambiguous translated residues were removed. V3J clonotypes were defined as sequences sharing the same inferred V gene, J gene, and CDR3 amino acid sequence. To compute the percentage overlap between repertoires, the number of shared unique clonotypes was divided by the size of the smaller repertoire. Three approaches were used to assess repertoire richness: RTK rarefaction, the Chao1 estimator, and Recon v2.1 estimates of unobserved clonotypes. OLGA was used to compute generation probabilities for all TCRbeta clonotypes that the gDNA method yielded from a handful of donors. Entries here come from immuneACCESS through TCRdb and include only in-frame sequences with V and J called. Some clones fail to appear in such tables; in the studies checked, an unresolved V gene covers under half of the shortfall, and the cause of the remainder is unknown. That table furnishes V, J and clone size, whereas the DNA furnished D and trimming. The sample table shows around 1,100,000 clones, and roughly 80% are seen once. About 0.94% of the sample is in the top ten clones.

Here the chain combines TRBV5-1 and TRBJ1-1, and perhaps TRBD1 as D gene, on 6 matching bases. The sample taken for sequencing was memory CD4+ T cells from PBMCs. The sample's cell subset or site label, decoded: CD45RA-negative fraction. The clonotype was recovered from a man younger than 30 in good health. Some clones in this sample may be carry-over from other donors' samples. The CDR3: CASSFLPGAAEAFF. Here is the DNA: TGCGCCAGCAGCTTCCTCCCAGGGGCCGCTGAAGCTTTCTTT.